Detailed here is one TCR beta chain. These data belong to a study of Ad26.COV2.S vaccination and SARS-CoV-2 variants. About the research overall: Once, or twice with 56 days between doses, Ad26.COV2.S was given intramuscularly.

Treatment reported: some 20 received Ad26.COV2.S at low or high dose, single or two shots; 5 received placebo; per-sample allocation not given. Material that was analyzed had been drawn on day 63 after the first vaccine or placebo injection. Ad26.COV2.S expressed prefusion-stabilized spike from the original Wuhan strain. Only in-frame clones appear in the TCRdb table, and some are missing; sequencing was by immunoSEQ multiplex PCR. The table records more than 250,000 clones, around 87% of them present only once. Germline CDR1 and CDR2: LGHNA and YSLEER. The CDR3 has 15 amino acids. V lost 0 bases, J lost 2 bases, and 8 bases lay in between.

Sequenced material: peripheral blood, taken in a trial of Ad26.COV2.S vaccine versus placebo. The sequence came from a person aged 18-60 years who received the Ad26.COV2.S COVID-19 vaccine or a placebo. V usage is TRBV4-3 and J usage is TRBJ1-5; D remains ambiguous. As DNA, the CDR3 is TGCGCCAGCAGCCAAGAGGCGGCTGGCAATCAGCCCCAGCATTTT. Residues: CASSQEAAGNQPQHF.